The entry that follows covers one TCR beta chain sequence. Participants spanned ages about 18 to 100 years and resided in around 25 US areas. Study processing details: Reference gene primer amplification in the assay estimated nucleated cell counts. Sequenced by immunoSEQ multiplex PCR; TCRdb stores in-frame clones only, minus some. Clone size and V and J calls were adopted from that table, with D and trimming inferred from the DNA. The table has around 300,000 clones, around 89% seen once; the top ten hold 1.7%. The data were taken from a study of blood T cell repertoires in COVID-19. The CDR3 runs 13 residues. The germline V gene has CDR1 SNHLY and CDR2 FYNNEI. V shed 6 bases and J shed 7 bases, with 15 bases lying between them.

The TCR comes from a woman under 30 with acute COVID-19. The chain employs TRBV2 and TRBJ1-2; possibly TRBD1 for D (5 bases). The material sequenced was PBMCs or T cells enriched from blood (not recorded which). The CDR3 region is CASREARAGGYTF. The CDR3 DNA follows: TGTGCCAGCAGAGAGGCCAGGGCAGGTGGCTACACCTTC.